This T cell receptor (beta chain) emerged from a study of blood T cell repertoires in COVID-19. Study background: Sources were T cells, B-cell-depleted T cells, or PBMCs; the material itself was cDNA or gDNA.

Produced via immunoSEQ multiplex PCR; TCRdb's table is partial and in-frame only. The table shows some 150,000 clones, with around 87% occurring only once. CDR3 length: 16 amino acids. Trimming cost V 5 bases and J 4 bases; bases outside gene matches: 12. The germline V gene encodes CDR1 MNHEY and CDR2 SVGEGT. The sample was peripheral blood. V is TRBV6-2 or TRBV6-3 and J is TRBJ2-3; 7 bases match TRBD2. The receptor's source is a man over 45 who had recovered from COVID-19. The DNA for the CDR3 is TGTGCCAGCAGTGCCGTGGGCGGGGGAGGTTCAGATACGCAGTATTTT. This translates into CASSAVGGGGSDTQYF.